Below, 3 T cell receptor beta chains from the same sample are listed, as sequenced in a study of T cells after yellow fever vaccination. One entry per CDR3 protein, called by TCRdb with MiXCR from the 5' RACE reads. The table lists approximately 170,000 distinct CDR3 sequences, more than 9.5% of them singletons. Sequencing used CD8+ T cells sorted from PBMCs, obtained 15 days after the yellow fever booster vaccination. These receptors were taken from a man between 18 and 29 years old who received the YFV17D yellow fever vaccine.

This clonotype came up a few times. The rearrangement links TRBV10-1 to TRBJ2-5; a weak D match, TRBD1 (5 bases). V lost 0 bases to trimming and J lost 3 bases, with 8 bases between them. The length of the CDR3 is 14 residues. Per the germline V gene, CDR1 is WNHNN and CDR2 is SYGVQD (reference sequence). The CDR3 DNA is TGCGCCAGCAGTGAGTCCTTAGGGGAAGAGACCCAGTACTTC. Translating it yields CASSESLGEETQYF.

The rearrangement uses TRBV13 and TRBJ2-7; D assignment may be TRBD1 or TRBD2 (5 bases each). The germline CDR1 and CDR2 sequences are PRHDT and FYEKMQ (reference sequence). CDR3 size: 14 residues. V shed 5 bases and J shed 2 bases, with 13 bases lying between them. Here the CDR3 reads CASSPPGTPYEQYF. CDR3 nucleotides: TGTGCCAGCAGCCCCCCCGGGACGCCCTACGAGCAGTACTTC.

A few counts support this clonotype. V usage is TRBV6-2 or TRBV6-3 and J usage is TRBJ2-5; weak D call: TRBD1 (6 bases). Germline V lookup: CDR1 MNHEY, CDR2 SVGEGT. The CDR3 extends over 13 amino acids. Trimming took 3 bases from V and 7 from J, leaving 12 bases between them. The CDR3 DNA follows: TGTGCCAGCAGTTATGGGACATCAGGGACCCAGTACTTC. Amino acids: CASSYGTSGTQYF.